These 30 T cell receptor beta chains were sequenced from one sample in a study of early T cells in non-severe SARS-CoV-2 infection. From the 5' RACE reads, TCRdb called clonotypes with MiXCR, one entry per CDR3 protein. The data contain 70,000 to 80,000 distinct CDR3 sequences, approximately 13% of them singletons. Here the sequenced sample was whole blood, taken at baseline. These receptors came from an adult who was a healthcare worker with PCR-confirmed SARS-CoV-2 infection or an uninfected control (not recorded which).

Regarding this clonotype: Sequence at one end of the junction differs from germline and may be a read error. The rearrangement uses TRBV7-2 and TRBJ1-4, with a tentative D call TRBD1 (6 bases). CDR3 size: 14 residues. Looked up from germline, CDR1 is SGHTA and CDR2 is FQGNSA. The CDR3 here is CAGSSMGGFEKLFF. The CDR3 DNA reads TGTGCCGGCAGCTCTATGGGGGGCTTTGAAAAACTGTTTTTT. Complete variable domain (other parts from reference TRBV7-2 and TRBJ1-4): GAGVSQSPSNKVTEKGKDVELRCDPISGHTALYWYRQSLGQGLEFLIYFQGNSAPDKSGLPSDRFSAERTGGSVSTLTIQRTQQEDSAVYLCAGSSMGGFEKLFFGSGTQLSVL.

This clonotype came up a few times. The genes are TRBV20-1 and TRBJ2-1, with TRBD2 as a possible D gene (5 bases). V dropped 0 bases and J dropped 1 base, with 16 bases sitting between them. Germline CDR1 is DFQATT and CDR2 is SNEGSKA (reference sequence). The CDR3 extends over 17 amino acids. CDR3 sequence (DNA): TGCAGTGCTAGAGATCGAGTGACTGGGAGTTCCTACAATGAGCAGTTCTTC. Protein product: CSARDRVTGSSYNEQFF.

The rearrangement uses TRBV28 and TRBJ1-1; D unresolved. Germline V gene lookup returns CDR1 MDHEN and CDR2 SYDVKM. The CDR3 runs 12 residues. V was clipped by 6 bases and J by 4 bases, with 9 bases between them. The CDR3 bases are TGTGCCAGCAGCGCCCCAGGCACTGAAGCTTTCTTT. Translation: CASSAPGTEAFF.

At least ten counts were recorded for this clonotype. V is TRBV5-1 and J is TRBJ2-5, with a weak D call TRBD2 (6 bases). Per germline, CDR1 SGHRS and CDR2 YFSETQ. The CDR3 is 14 residues long. V shed 4 bases and J shed 3 bases, with 13 bases lying between them. CDR3 nucleotide sequence: TGCGCCAGCAGCATCACTAGCTATAAAGAGACCCAGTACTTC. This sequence encodes CASSITSYKETQYF.

The V call is TRBV4-2, the J call TRBJ2-3, with D possibly being TRBD1 (6 bases). The CDR3 extends over 16 amino acids. CDR1 and CDR2 (germline): LGHNA, YNFKEQ. The V end lost 1 base, the J end lost 3 bases, and 14 bases lay between the germline ends. The CDR3: CASSQGGGLGTDTQYF. The CDR3 DNA sequence: TGTGCCAGCAGCCAAGGAGGGGGATTAGGGACAGATACGCAGTATTTT.

A few counts support this clonotype. V is TRBV6-2 or TRBV6-3 and J is TRBJ1-1; TRBD1 matches 7 bases. The CDR3 length is 15 residues. Looked up from germline, CDR1 is MNHEY and CDR2 is SVGEGT. J was trimmed by 4 bases and V by 4 bases; bases with no gene match: 9. The CDR3 sequence: CASSFPGQQSTEAFF. In DNA form, the CDR3 reads TGTGCCAGCAGTTTCCCGGGACAGCAATCCACTGAAGCTTTCTTT.

This clonotype has just a few counts. V and J are TRBV5-1 and TRBJ2-4; D might be TRBD1 (6 bases). CDR3 length: 14 residues. V gave up 3 bases and J gave up 2 bases, with 9 bases separating them. Germline V CDR1 and CDR2: SGHRS, YFSETQ. This CDR3 is CASSSGTTKNIQYF. The CDR3 DNA sequence: TGCGCCAGCAGCTCTGGGACAACCAAAAACATTCAGTACTTC.

Ten or more counts support this clonotype. V gene TRBV12-3 or TRBV12-4 combines with J gene TRBJ2-7; no definite D call. The CDR3 length is 14 residues. V was cut by 3 bases and J by 0 bases, with 9 bases left in between. The CDR3 nucleotides are TGTGCCAGCAGTTTCGGCGGCAACTCCTACGAGCAGTACTTC. Amino acids: CASSFGGNSYEQYF.

The table lists this clonotype with many counts. The V call is TRBV27, the J call TRBJ2-5; no clear D gene. V lost 2 bases to trimming and J lost 2 bases, with 12 bases between them. This CDR3 has 15 residues. The germline gives CDR1 MNHEY, CDR2 SMNVEV (reference sequence). The CDR3 bases are TGTGCCAGCAGTTTAGGTCAAGGCCCACAAGAGACCCAGTACTTC. This sequence encodes CASSLGQGPQETQYF.

The chain couples TRBV6-1 to TRBJ1-1, with a weak D call TRBD1 (6 bases). The CDR3 loop spans 12 amino acids. CDR1 and CDR2 (germline): MNHNS, SASEGT. The ends were cut back, 5 bases at V and 5 bases at J, with 9 bases in the middle. The DNA for the CDR3 is TGTGCCAGCAGTCCTCAGGGGACTGAAGCTTTCTTT. The encoded protein is CASSPQGTEAFF.

The V and J genes are TRBV20-1 and TRBJ2-1; 7 bases match TRBD2. Trimming took 3 bases from V and 10 from J; bases not matched to a gene: 6. The CDR3 consists of 12 residues. Germline-derived CDR1 and CDR2 are DFQATT and SNEGSKA (reference sequence). CDR3: CSASSGGWEQFF. CDR3 sequence (DNA): TGCAGTGCTAGTTCCGGGGGGTGGGAGCAGTTCTTC.

This clonotype was recorded a few times. The J gene is TRBJ2-7, the V gene TRBV6-1, with 7 bases matching TRBD2. The CDR3 sequence is 14 residues long. Germline V gene sequence: CDR1 MNHNS, CDR2 SASEGT. Germline trimming cut 4 bases from V and 7 bases from J; bases unmatched to any gene: 10. The CDR3 sequence is CASSGPHGGIEQYF. The CDR3 bases are TGTGCCAGCAGTGGGCCCCACGGGGGGATAGAGCAGTACTTC.

The rearrangement links TRBV20-1 to TRBJ1-4; 8 nucleotides agree with TRBD1. The V gene end was trimmed by 6 bases and the J gene end by 3 bases; junction bases not matched to a gene: 6. The CDR3 is 14 residues long. Germline V lookup: CDR1 DFQATT, CDR2 SNEGSKA (reference sequence). The CDR3 bases are TGCAGTGCCCCCGGGACAGGTTCTAATGAAAAACTGTTTTTT. This translates into CSAPGTGSNEKLFF.

This clonotype was detected a few times. The chain carries TRBV7-9 and TRBJ1-2; possibly TRBD1 for D (6 bases). The CDR3 consists of 13 residues. V dropped 10 bases and J dropped 4 bases, with 16 bases sitting between them. Germline CDR1 and CDR2: SEHNR and FQNEAQ (reference sequence). The CDR3 DNA reads TGTGCCACCCAGTCCGGACAGCTCTATGGCTACACCTTC. The encoded protein is CATQSGQLYGYTF. The variable domain in full, completed from reference TRBV7-9 and TRBJ1-2, reads DTGVSQNPRHKITKRGQNVTFRCDPISEHNRLYWYRQTLGQGPEFLTYFQNEAQLEKSRLLSDRFSAERPKGSFSTLEIQRTEQGDSAMYLCATQSGQLYGYTFGSGTRLTVV.

This clonotype showed up many times. The V gene is TRBV6-6, the J gene TRBJ1-2, with D possibly being TRBD1 (6 bases). V lost 6 bases, J lost 8 bases, and 22 bases lay in between. CDR1 is MNHNY and CDR2 is SVGAGI in the germline V gene (reference sequence). The length of the CDR3 is 15 residues. CDR3 bases: TGTGCCAGCAGCTACGATCCACAGGGTTCGGGAGGCTACACCTTC. It translates to CASSYDPQGSGGYTF.

The rearrangement uses TRBV3-1 and TRBJ2-7; 9 bases match TRBD2. The CDR3 is made up of 16 amino acids. CDR1 and CDR2 from the germline V gene are LGHDT and YNNKEL (reference sequence). Trimming at V came to 1 base and at J to 2 bases, leaving 6 bases not matched to a gene. The CDR3 region is CASSQGRLAGTYEQYF. CDR3 DNA sequence: TGTGCCAGCAGCCAAGGTAGGCTAGCGGGGACCTACGAGCAGTACTTC.

The chain recombines TRBV11-2 with TRBJ2-1; D not resolved. The CDR3 is 12 residues long. The ends were cut back, 0 bases at V and 10 bases at J, with 7 bases in the middle. The germline CDR1 and CDR2 sequences are SGHAT and FQNNGV. CDR3 coding DNA: TGTGCCAGCAGCTTAGATCGAACAGAGCAGTTCTTC. Its translation: CASSLDRTEQFF.

In this sample, this clonotype turned up a few times. J is TRBJ1-5 and V is TRBV3-1, with 8 bases matching TRBD1. This CDR3 region has 16 residues. Trimming at V came to 0 bases and at J to 0 bases, leaving 1 base not matched to a gene. Germline lookup yields CDR1 LGHDT and CDR2 YNNKEL (reference sequence). The CDR3 reads CASSQDTGGSNQPQHF. CDR3 bases: TGTGCCAGCAGCCAAGACACAGGGGGTAGCAATCAGCCCCAGCATTTT.

V usage is TRBV27 and J usage is TRBJ1-2; D is unclear. The CDR3 covers 15 residues. From germline, CDR1 is MNHEY and CDR2 SMNVEV (reference sequence). The ends were cut back, 2 bases at V and 5 bases at J, with 15 bases in the middle. CDR3 nucleotide sequence: TGTGCCAGCAGTTTAGGGCCCGGGGTGGAATATGGCTACACCTTC. This translates into CASSLGPGVEYGYTF.

CDR3 in amino acids: CSARVPGSETQYF. CDR3 sequence (DNA): TGCAGTGCTAGGGTCCCAGGTTCGGAGACCCAGTACTTC. The rearrangement uses TRBV20-1 and TRBJ2-5, with D hard to call. V shed 3 bases and J shed 5 bases, with 13 bases lying between them. The CDR3 is 13 residues long. Per germline, CDR1 DFQATT and CDR2 SNEGSKA (reference sequence).

There are many counts of this clonotype. The gene calls are TRBV6-6 and TRBJ2-1, with a tentative D call TRBD1 (6 bases). V lost 4 bases and J 8 bases, leaving 21 bases between the germline ends. The germline CDR1 and CDR2 sequences are MNHNY and SVGAGI (reference sequence). CDR3 length equals 16 residues. CDR3: CASSLTPGHPNDEQFF. The CDR3 nucleotides are TGTGCCAGCAGTTTAACTCCGGGACACCCTAATGATGAGCAGTTCTTC.

This clonotype was recorded a few times. This chain connects TRBV6-6 to TRBJ1-1; D perhaps matches TRBD1 (6 bases). V was cut by 6 bases and J by 3 bases, with 17 bases left in between. Germline CDR1 reads MNHNY; CDR2 reads SVGAGI (reference sequence). The CDR3 is 15 residues long. DNA for the CDR3: TGTGCCAGCAGCCCCCGGGGGGCGTTATACACTGAAGCTTTCTTT. Amino acid sequence: CASSPRGALYTEAFF.

This clonotype occurred many times. The chain recombines TRBV6-5 with TRBJ2-7; perhaps TRBD2 as D (6 bases). CDR1 MNHEY and CDR2 SVGAGI come from the germline V gene. Between the trimmed V and J ends, which lost 7 bases and 3 bases, there was a span of 10 bases. The length of the CDR3 is 12 residues. CDR3 protein: CASKRAGYEQYF. CDR3 nucleotides: TGTGCCAGCAAACGAGCGGGCTACGAGCAGTACTTC.

This clonotype was counted many times. The rearrangement joins TRBV9 to TRBJ1-1; D is ambiguous. The V end lost 3 bases, the J end lost 8 bases, and 11 bases lay between the germline ends. Germline CDR1 reads SGDLS; CDR2 reads YYNGEE. The CDR3 length is 12 residues. The DNA for the CDR3 is TGTGCCAGCAGCGCCCAAGGATCCGAAGCTTTCTTT. Its translation is CASSAQGSEAFF.

This clonotype was observed a few times. V gene TRBV5-6 combines with J gene TRBJ2-3; unclear D gene. The CDR3 extends over 11 amino acids. Deletions cut 4 bases from V and 4 bases from J, with 4 bases between. The germline CDR1 and CDR2 sequences are SGHDT and YYEEEE. This CDR3 is CASSNPDTQYF. CDR3 DNA sequence: TGTGCCAGCAGCAACCCAGATACGCAGTATTTT. The whole variable domain, filled in from reference TRBV5-6 and TRBJ2-3, reads DAGVTQSPTHLIKTRGQQVTLRCSPKSGHDTVSWYQQALGQGPQFIFQYYEEEERQRGNFPDRFSGHQFPNYSSELNVNALLLGDSALYLCASSNPDTQYFGPGTRLTVL.

This clonotype showed up just a few times. This chain connects TRBV28 to TRBJ1-1; D may be TRBD1 (6 bases). CDR1 and CDR2 (germline): MDHEN, SYDVKM. Deletions cut 6 bases from V and 1 base from J, with 12 bases between. The CDR3 totals 14 residues. Here the CDR3 reads CASSPQGTNTEAFF. The CDR3 nucleotides are TGTGCCAGCAGCCCACAGGGAACGAACACTGAAGCTTTCTTT. The full variable domain, its missing parts supplied by reference TRBV28 and TRBJ1-1, is DVKVTQSSRYLVKRTGEKVFLECVQDMDHENMFWYRQDPGLGLRLIYFSYDVKMKEKGDIPEGYSVSREKKERFSLILESASTNQTSMYLCASSPQGTNTEAFFGQGTRLTVV.

This clonotype showed up many times. V is TRBV12-3 or TRBV12-4 and J is TRBJ1-5; 10 bases line up with TRBD1. J lost 6 bases, V lost 5 bases, and 7 bases had no gene match. The CDR3 is 15 amino acids. Here the CDR3 reads CASSAGTGDSQPQHF. In nucleotides, the CDR3 is TGTGCCAGCAGTGCCGGGACAGGGGACAGTCAGCCCCAGCATTTT.

This clonotype was counted many times. This chain connects TRBV11-3 to TRBJ1-5; possibly TRBD1 for D (5 bases). V lost 2 bases and J 8 bases, leaving 19 bases between the germline ends. The CDR3 totals 16 residues. Per the germline V gene, CDR1 is SGHNT and CDR2 is YENEEA. The CDR3: CASSLTGQDILEPQHF. The CDR3 bases are TGTGCCAGCAGCTTAACGGGCCAGGACATTTTGGAGCCCCAGCATTTT.

The sample holds many counts of this clonotype. V gene TRBV28 combines with J gene TRBJ1-2, with a tentative D call TRBD1 (5 bases). The germline V and J ends were trimmed by 5 bases and 3 bases, with 13 bases remaining between them. Per the germline V gene, CDR1 is MDHEN and CDR2 is SYDVKM. This CDR3 contains 14 residues. CDR3 bases: TGTGCCAGCAGTCATGGGGCAGGCTACTATGGCTACACCTTC. Translated, it gives CASSHGAGYYGYTF.

This rearrangement joins TRBV10-3 to TRBJ2-6; D is uncertain. The CDR3 consists of 11 residues. V was clipped by 10 bases and J by 6 bases, with 7 bases between them. CDR1 ENHRY and CDR2 SYGVKD come from the germline V gene. CDR3 in amino acids: CATGPANVLTF. The CDR3 DNA reads TGTGCCACCGGGCCGGCCAACGTCCTGACTTTC.